The following is a T cell receptor beta chain sequence with its context. This specimen belongs to a study of T-cell reconstitution after alpha-beta-depleted transplantation in children. CDR3 size: 15 residues. With 2 bases removed from V and 6 bases from J, the gap between germline ends came to 14 bases. Germline CDR1 and CDR2: MNHNS and SASEGT. The TCRbeta library incorporated unique molecular identifiers. TCRdb fed the PCR reads into MiXCR, producing one record per CDR3 protein. This table has some 120,000 distinct CDR3 sequences, under 13% appearing once. Sequences were derived from PBMCs, sampled before TCRalphabeta/CD19-depleted stem cell transplant. The chain combines TRBV6-1 with TRBJ2-1; D gene ambiguous. This receptor was taken from a boy aged 2 to 9 with acute lymphoblastic leukemia, due to receive a stem cell transplant. The chain's CDR3 is CASSERLVQLNEQFF. The CDR3 region has the DNA TGTGCCAGCAGTGAACGACTCGTACAACTCAATGAGCAGTTCTTC.